The 7 T cell receptor delta chains listed next were all sequenced from one sample in a study of γδ T cells in repeated Plasmodium falciparum infection. Gammadelta T cells were flow-sorted from PBMC into Vgamma9/Vdelta2+ and Vdelta2-negative populations for bulk analysis. TCRdb re-called clones from the multiplex PCR reads using CATT. The sample consists of roughly 90,000 delta-chain clones, approximately 0.96% of them appearing once. The sample comprised gamma-delta T cells from blood. The receptors stem from a pool of human donors (malaria-infected and uninfected, not separated).

This clone came up a few times. TCRdb records a much larger clone's protein for this DNA, with a difference at residue 10 that likely arises from a read error; the protein given is the translation of the DNA. This sequence joins TRDV1 and TRDJ1; the match to TRDD3 covers 7 bases. From germline, CDR1 is TSWWSYY and CDR2 QGS. CDR3 length: 16 amino acids. With 6 bases clipped from V and 1 base from J, the junction kept 11 bases outside the gene matches. This CDR3 reads CALGPLGVERTDKLIF. Written as DNA, the CDR3 is TGTGCTCTTGGCCCCCTGGGGGTTGAGCGCACCGATAAACTCATCTTT.

This clone was observed a handful of times. The mismatch at residue 11 between this DNA's translation and the TCRdb protein of a much larger clone likely reflects a read error; the protein shown is translated from the DNA. This rearrangement joins TRDV1 to TRDJ1, with 12 bases fitting TRDD3. The J gene, left out of TCRdb, was set here by checking the DNA against germline. CDR1 is TSWWSYY and CDR2 is QGS in the germline V gene. V lost 7 bases to trimming and J lost 3 bases; unmatched junction nucleotides: 9. The CDR3 contains 16 residues. The CDR3 is CALVGTGGYNADKLIF. CDR3 in DNA: TGTGCTCTTGTGGGTACTGGGGGATACAACGCCGATAAACTCATCTTT.

As regards this clone: This likely traces to a read error, being one base from a far larger clone. Other DNA sequences from this sample encode an identical CDR3 as well. This sequence joins TRDV1 and TRDJ3; the match to TRDD3 covers 11 bases. TCRdb records no J gene; here it was assigned by comparing the DNA to germline. The length of the CDR3 is 22 residues. Trimming took 5 bases from V and 0 from J; bases not matched to a gene: 15. Germline assignment: CDR1 TSWWSYY and CDR2 QGS. CDR3 sequence: CALGRTWGIRVSSSWDTRQMFF. CDR3 bases: TGTGCTCTTGGGCGAACGTGGGGGATACGCGTCTCGAGCTCCTGGGACACCCGACAGATGTTTTTC.

This clone has at least ten counts. The chain joins TRDV2 to TRDJ1, with D possibly TRDD3 on 6 matching bases. The J gene, left out of TCRdb, was set here by checking the DNA against germline. Trimming stripped 0 bases from V and 2 bases from J, with 15 bases between. This CDR3 spans 16 amino acids. Germline V gene data show CDR1 as GEAIGNYY and CDR2 as EKD. CDR3 nucleotides: TGTGCCTGTGACACCGTCCGGGGATTCAGTACCGATAAACTCATCTTT. It specifies CACDTVRGFSTDKLIF.

By its share, this clone is medium-sized. The chain uses TRDV2 and TRDJ1, with TRDD3 matching 8 bases. The junction had 11 bases not matched to a gene; V was cut back by 3 bases and J by 0 bases. CDR1 and CDR2 (germline): GEAIGNYY, EKD. There are 17 residues in the CDR3. The CDR3 reads CACDSVLGARNTDKLIF. The CDR3 region has the DNA TGTGCCTGTGACTCCGTACTGGGGGCTAGAAACACCGATAAACTCATCTTT.

This clone was observed a few times. One base separates it from a far larger clone, so it is likely a read error. Other nucleotide sequences from this sample produce the same CDR3. The chain is built from TRDV2 and TRDJ1; 10 positions agree with TRDD3. The J gene is not listed in TCRdb, so it was assigned here from a DNA match to germline. Germline V gives CDR1 GEAIGNYY, CDR2 EKD. V was pared by 0 bases and J by 1 base, with 13 bases of the junction left unmatched. CDR3 length: 19 amino acids. The CDR3 sequence is CACDTVGGYASRSTDKLIF. The CDR3 DNA reads TGTGCCTGTGACACCGTGGGGGGATACGCGTCTAGAAGCACCGATAAACTCATCTTT.

By share, this clone counts as medium-sized. The sample has other DNA sequences that encode this CDR3 too. The V gene is TRDV2, the J gene TRDJ1; 13 bases are a match to TRDD3. CDR3 length: 16 amino acids. The junction had 4 bases not matched to a gene; V was cut back by 1 base and J by 3 bases. The germline V gene has CDR1 GEAIGNYY and CDR2 EKD. The CDR3 protein is CACDTLGDTGSDKLIF. As DNA, the CDR3 is TGTGCCTGTGACACACTGGGGGATACGGGATCCGATAAACTCATCTTT.